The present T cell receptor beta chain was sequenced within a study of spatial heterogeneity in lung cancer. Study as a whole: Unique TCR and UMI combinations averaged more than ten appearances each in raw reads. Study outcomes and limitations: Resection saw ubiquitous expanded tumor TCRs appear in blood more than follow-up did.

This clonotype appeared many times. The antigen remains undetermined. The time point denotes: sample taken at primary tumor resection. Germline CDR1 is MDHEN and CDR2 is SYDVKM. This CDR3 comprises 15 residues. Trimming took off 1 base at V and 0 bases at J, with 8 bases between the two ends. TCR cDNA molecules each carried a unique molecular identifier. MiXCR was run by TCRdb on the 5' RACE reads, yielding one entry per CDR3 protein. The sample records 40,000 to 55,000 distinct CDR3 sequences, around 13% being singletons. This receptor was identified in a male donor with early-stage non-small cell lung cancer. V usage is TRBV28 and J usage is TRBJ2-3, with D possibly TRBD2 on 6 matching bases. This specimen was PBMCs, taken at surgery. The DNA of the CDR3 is TGTGCCAGCAGTTTATTGGCGGGAAGCACAGATACGCAGTATTTT. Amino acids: CASSLLAGSTDTQYF.